This is a list of T cell receptor beta chains from one sample in a study of blood T cells in healthy people across ages. TCRdb reprocessed the 5' RACE reads via MiXCR and lists one record per CDR3 protein. The data contain approximately 1.5 million distinct CDR3 sequences, under 55% of them singletons. Material for sequencing was blood. The receptors come from a woman younger than 35 in good health. Both conserved end residues are part of each CDR3. D genes are given only for firm matches. Size is stated for part of the rows, as once, few or many counts, or as a class when the clone is expanded.

j_call | v_call | d_call | cdr3_length | clone_size | cdr3_aa | cdr3_nt
TRBJ2-5 | TRBV15 | TRBD1 | 15 | NA | CATSGDGQEQETQYF | TGTGCCACCAGCGGAGATGGACAGGAACAAGAGACCCAGTACTTC
TRBJ2-7 | TRBV27 | NA | 14 | NA | CASSTNRDHYEQYF | TGTGCCAGCAGTACAAACCGGGATCACTACGAGCAGTACTTC
TRBJ2-2 | TRBV24-1 | NA | 13 | NA | CATSQGSVGELFF | TGTGCCACCAGTCAGGGATCGGTCGGGGAGCTGTTTTTT
TRBJ1-6 | TRBV27 | NA | 17 | NA | CASSLSKPGIYNSPLHF | TGTGCCAGCAGTTTATCCAAACCAGGGATCTATAATTCACCCCTCCACTTT
TRBJ2-1 | TRBV20-1 | NA | 15 | NA | CSARVGAGAGNEQFF | TGCAGTGCTAGAGTGGGCGCCGGGGCGGGCAATGAGCAGTTCTTC
TRBJ2-7 | TRBV28 | TRBD1 | 13 | NA | CASTQGASYEQYF | TGTGCCAGCACCCAGGGGGCGTCCTACGAGCAGTACTTC
TRBJ1-1 | TRBV5-1 | NA | 16 | NA | CASSSPSGFPNTEAFF | TGCGCCAGCAGCTCTCCGAGTGGGTTTCCGAACACTGAAGCTTTCTTT
TRBJ2-5 | TRBV7-2 | NA | 13 | few | CASRILASETQYF | TGTGCCAGCAGGATACTAGCATCAGAGACCCAGTACTTC
TRBJ2-1 | TRBV6-1 | NA | 13 | once | CASTDSLFNEQFF | TGTGCCAGTACGGACAGCTTATTCAATGAGCAGTTCTTC
TRBJ1-1 | TRBV7-2 | NA | 16 | NA | CASSHVPGGLNTEAFF | TGTGCCAGCAGTCATGTCCCGGGGGGCTTGAACACTGAAGCTTTCTTT
TRBJ2-1 | TRBV5-1 | NA | 19 | few | CASSPVRGLSWGPINEQFF | TGCGCCAGCAGCCCAGTTAGGGGTTTGAGTTGGGGACCCATCAATGAGCAGTTCTTC
TRBJ1-1 | TRBV27 | NA | 13 | few | CASSFGAHTEAFF | TGTGCCAGCAGTTTTGGGGCCCACACTGAAGCTTTCTTT
TRBJ2-3 | TRBV3-1 | TRBD2 | 15 | NA | CASRRSGTSTDTQYF | TGTGCCAGCCGTCGTAGCGGGACGAGCACAGATACGCAGTATTTT
TRBJ2-7 | TRBV10-3 | TRBD1 | 14 | few | CAISRPGQGGEQYF | TGTGCCATCAGTCGACCGGGACAGGGCGGCGAGCAGTACTTC
TRBJ1-6 | TRBV20-1 | NA | 13 | NA | CSARDRVYSPLHF | TGCAGTGCTAGAGACAGGGTCTATTCACCCCTCCACTTT
TRBJ2-7 | TRBV29-1 | TRBD2 | 13 | few | CSVATSGGDTQYF | TGCAGCGTGGCCACTAGCGGGGGGGACACCCAGTACTTC
TRBJ1-2 | TRBV12-3/TRBV12-4 | NA | 16 | NA | CASSDPGRGTSYGYTF | TGTGCCAGCAGTGACCCGGGGAGGGGAACCTCCTATGGCTACACCTTC
TRBJ2-1 | TRBV2 | TRBD1 | 15 | NA | CASGLGTGMGNEQFF | TGTGCCAGCGGATTAGGGACAGGAATGGGCAATGAGCAGTTCTTC
TRBJ2-1 | TRBV29-1 | TRBD2 | 14 | NA | CSMGVGGAGAEQFF | TGCAGCATGGGGGTCGGGGGGGCCGGTGCTGAGCAGTTCTTC
TRBJ2-5 | TRBV5-1 | NA | 13 | NA | CASSPDTHNEQYF | TGCGCCAGCAGCCCGGACACACACAATGAGCAGTACTTC
TRBJ1-2 | TRBV7-9 | NA | 12 | few | CAKHWSNYGYTF | TGTGCGAAGCACTGGTCTAACTATGGCTACACCTTC
TRBJ1-5 | TRBV20-1 | NA | 12 | NA | CSAGTRDQPQHF | TGCAGCGCCGGGACTCGGGATCAGCCCCAGCATTTT
TRBJ2-7 | TRBV5-1 | TRBD1 | 16 | NA | CASSYYLGQGVYEQYF | TGCGCCAGCAGTTACTACCTCGGACAGGGGGTCTACGAGCAGTACTTC
TRBJ2-1 | TRBV4-2 | TRBD2 | 15 | NA | CASSHREGRDNEQFF | TGTGCCAGCAGCCATCGGGAGGGCCGGGACAATGAGCAGTTCTTC
TRBJ1-2 | TRBV20-1 | NA | 13 | NA | CSARETANYGYTF | TGCAGTGCTAGAGAGACAGCTAACTATGGCTACACCTTC
TRBJ2-1 | TRBV11-2 | TRBD2 | 15 | few | CASRLLAGAYNEQFF | TGTGCCAGCAGGCTACTAGCGGGGGCCTACAATGAGCAGTTCTTC
TRBJ2-5 | TRBV20-1 | TRBD1 | 15 | NA | CSASFGTGHSGTQYF | TGCAGTGCTAGTTTTGGGACAGGGCACTCCGGGACCCAGTACTTC
TRBJ2-3 | TRBV3-1 | TRBD2 | 16 | NA | CASSLLASGFTDTQYF | TGTGCCAGCAGCCTCCTCGCTAGCGGGTTCACAGATACGCAGTATTTT